These 5 T cell receptor beta chains were all obtained from the same sample, sequenced in a study of blood T cell repertoires in COVID-19 (dated by TCRdb to the early 2020s). The receptor library was made with the immunoSEQ multiplex PCR assay. TCRdb re-hosts the immuneACCESS table, in-frame sequences only. Its copies lack some clones; in the studies checked, an unresolved V gene accounts for under half of them, and the cause for the rest is not known. Counted in this sample were around 300,000 clones; 83% of them appeared once. 8% to 9.5% of the sample is held by the ten biggest clonotypes. Specimen: peripheral blood. These receptors all come from a woman aged 45 to 65 who had recovered from COVID-19.

The chain combines TRBV3-1 (or the pseudogene TRBV3-2) with TRBJ2-7; 10 nucleotides align to TRBD1. The V gene end was trimmed by 4 bases and the J gene end by 3 bases; junction bases not matched to a gene: 3. The CDR3 consists of 14 residues. Looked up from germline, CDR1 is LGHDT and CDR2 is YNNKEL (reference sequence). CDR3 protein: CASSLGQGIYEQYF. CDR3 DNA sequence: TGTGCCAGCAGCCTGGGACAGGGGATCTACGAGCAGTACTTC.

The rearrangement joins TRBV9 to TRBJ1-5; D is uncertain. Trimming cost V 4 bases and J 3 bases, with 5 bases left between them. The CDR3 has 12 amino acids. Germline assignment: CDR1 SGDLS and CDR2 YYNGEE. CDR3 loop: CASSSDNQPQHF. The CDR3 DNA reads TGTGCCAGCAGCTCAGACAATCAGCCCCAGCATTTT.

Written as DNA, the CDR3 is TGTGCCAGCAGTTTGTGGCAGGGGGCAGATACGCAGTATTTT. Its protein product is CASSLWQGADTQYF. This chain joins TRBV27 and TRBJ2-3; 7 nucleotides align to TRBD1. This CDR3 is built from 14 residues. V was clipped by 3 bases and J by 4 bases; unmatched bases: 4. Germline assignment: CDR1 MNHEY and CDR2 SMNVEV (reference sequence).

V is TRBV6-5 and J is TRBJ2-7; 9 nucleotides line up with TRBD1. Trimming cost V 7 bases and J 5 bases; bases outside gene matches: 12. The CDR3 contains 15 residues. The germline V gene encodes CDR1 MNHEY and CDR2 SVGAGI. CDR3 protein: CASTPDRGLPNEQYF. The CDR3 DNA sequence: TGTGCCAGCACCCCAGACAGGGGGTTACCAAACGAGCAGTACTTC.

This chain's CDR3 is CASTPYLGGGTEAFF. CDR3 DNA: TGTGCCAGCACTCCGTACTTGGGGGGAGGAACTGAAGCTTTCTTT. The V gene is TRBV7-2, the J gene TRBJ1-1; tentatively, D is TRBD1 (5 bases). Trimming cost V 7 bases and J 5 bases, with 20 bases left between them. This CDR3 comprises 15 residues. Per the germline V gene, CDR1 is SGHTA and CDR2 is FQGNSA.